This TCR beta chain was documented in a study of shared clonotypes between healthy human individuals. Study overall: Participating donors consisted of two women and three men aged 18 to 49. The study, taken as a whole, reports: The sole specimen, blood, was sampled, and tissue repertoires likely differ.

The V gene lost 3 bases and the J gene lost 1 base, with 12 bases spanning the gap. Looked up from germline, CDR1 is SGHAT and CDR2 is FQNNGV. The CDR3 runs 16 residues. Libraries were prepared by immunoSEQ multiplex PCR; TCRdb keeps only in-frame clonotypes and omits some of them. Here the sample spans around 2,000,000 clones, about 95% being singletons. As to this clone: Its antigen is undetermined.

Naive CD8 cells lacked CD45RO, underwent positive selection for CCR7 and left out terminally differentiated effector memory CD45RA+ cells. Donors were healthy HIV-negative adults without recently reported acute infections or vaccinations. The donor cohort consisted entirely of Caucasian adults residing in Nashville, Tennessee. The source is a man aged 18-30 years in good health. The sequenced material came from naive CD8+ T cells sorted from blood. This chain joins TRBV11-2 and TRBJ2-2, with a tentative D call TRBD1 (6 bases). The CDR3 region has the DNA TGTGCCAGCAGCTTTGGACAGCCGGTGAACACCGGGGAGCTGTTTTTT. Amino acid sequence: CASSFGQPVNTGELFF.